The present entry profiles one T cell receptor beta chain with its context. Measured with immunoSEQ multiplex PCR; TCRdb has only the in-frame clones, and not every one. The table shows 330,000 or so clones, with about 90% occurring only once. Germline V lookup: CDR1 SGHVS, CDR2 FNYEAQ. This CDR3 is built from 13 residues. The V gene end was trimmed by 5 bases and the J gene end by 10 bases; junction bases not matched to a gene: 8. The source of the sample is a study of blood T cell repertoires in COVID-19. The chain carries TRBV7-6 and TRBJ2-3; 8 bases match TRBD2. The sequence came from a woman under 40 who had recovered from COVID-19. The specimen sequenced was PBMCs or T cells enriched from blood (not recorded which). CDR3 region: CASSPGPGGAQYF. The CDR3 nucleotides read TGTGCCAGCAGCCCTGGGCCGGGGGGGGCGCAGTATTTT. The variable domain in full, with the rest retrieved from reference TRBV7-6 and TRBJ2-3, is GAGVSQSPRYKVTKRGQDVALRCDPISGHVSLYWYRQALGQGPEFLTYFNYEAQQDKSGLPNDRFSAERPEGSISTLTIQRTEQRDSAMYRCASSPGPGGAQYFGPGTRLTVL.